A selection of T cell receptor beta chains follows, all from one sample in a study of beta chain features in type 1 diabetes. Only in-frame clones appear in the TCRdb table, and some are missing; sequencing was by immunoSEQ multiplex PCR. This table has under 250,000 clones, around an eighth appearing once. Sequenced material: naive CD4+ T cells from blood. Receptor source: a woman in her thirties or forties in good health. CDR3s include the opening cysteine and the closing phenylalanine or tryptophan. The D gene is left open where the match is weak. The size of a clone is reported for some rows only, either as once, few or many, or as a class for expanded clones.

-	TRBJ1-2	few	TRBV7-8	TGTGCCAGCAGCTTCGGTACCGGGTCTTATGGCTACACCTTC	CASSFGTGSYGYTF
TRBD2	TRBJ2-3	many	TRBV11-2	TGTGCCAGCAGCACAGGGACTAGCGCGGATACGCAGTATTTT	CASSTGTSADTQYF
TRBD1	TRBJ2-7	few	TRBV7-2	TGTGCCAGCAGCCTCCGGGACAGGGCGCACGAGCAGTACTTC	CASSLRDRAHEQYF
-	TRBJ2-7	-	TRBV5-1	TGCGCCAGCAGAGGGGTCCTGGACTACGAGCAGTACTTC	CASRGVLDYEQYF
TRBD1	TRBJ2-7	-	TRBV18	TGTGCCAGCTCCCCTAAAAGAGCAGGGGGAGCCTACGAGCAGTACTTC	CASSPKRAGGAYEQYF
-	TRBJ1-6	few	TRBV18	TGTGCCAGCTCACTCAAGACAGGCCCAAGTAATTCACCCCTCCACTTT	CASSLKTGPSNSPLHF
-	TRBJ2-3	-	TRBV10-3	TGTGCCATCGGAAGGGCGGGGACAGATGGGACGGATACGCAGTATTTT	CAIGRAGTDGTDTQYF
-	TRBJ1-2	few	TRBV19	TGTGCCAGTAGAAAAGGAGTACCCTATGGCTACACCTTC	CASRKGVPYGYTF
TRBD2	TRBJ2-1	few	TRBV7-9	TGTGCCAGCAGCTTAGCAGCGGGGGGCCGTACCGGAGGAGAGCAGTTCTTC	CASSLAAGGRTGGEQFF
TRBD2	TRBJ2-5	-	TRBV13	TGTGCCAGCAGCCTCGGACTAGCGGGGCTAAAAGAGACCCAGTACTTC	CASSLGLAGLKETQYF
TRBD1	TRBJ2-1	-	TRBV5-4	TGTGCCAGCAGCTTGGACAGGGGAACCTACAATGAGCAGTTCTTC	CASSLDRGTYNEQFF
-	TRBJ1-2	few	TRBV5-6	TGTGCCAGCAGCTTAGAACTTCTCTATGGCTACACCTTC	CASSLELLYGYTF
TRBD1	TRBJ1-1	-	TRBV7-9	TGTGCCAGCAGCTCACGGGCCCGGGGGACAGTTAACACTGAAGCTTTCTTT	CASSSRARGTVNTEAFF
TRBD2	TRBJ2-1	-	TRBV28	TGTGCCAGCAGTTCGTCTCTAGCGGGGGGCGGTGAACAGTTCTTC	CASSSSLAGGGEQFF
TRBD1	TRBJ1-1	-	TRBV6-5	TGTGCCAGCAGCCGACAGGGTGTGGCTGAAGCTTTCTTT	CASSRQGVAEAFF
-	TRBJ1-5	-	TRBV19	TGTGCCAGTAGTATAGAGGGGGAGGGGAGGTTTCTCCATTTT	CASSIEGEGRFLHF
-	TRBJ2-1	-	TRBV7-9	TGTGCCGTTTTACAGGCATCCCTGGGCAATGAGCAGTTCTTC	CAVLQASLGNEQFF
TRBD2	TRBJ2-1	-	TRBV5-4	TGTGCCAGCAGCGCAAAGACTAGCGGGGGCTCCTACAATGAGCAGTTCTTC	CASSAKTSGGSYNEQFF
TRBD1	TRBJ2-2	-	TRBV5-4	TGTGCCAGCAGCTTGCGACAGGGTGTGGTCGGGGAGCTGTTTTTT	CASSLRQGVVGELFF
TRBD2	TRBJ2-5	-	TRBV6-5	TGTGCCAGCACCTCATCCGGGGGGGAGACCCAGTACTTC	CASTSSGGETQYF
-	TRBJ2-1	-	TRBV2	TGTGCCAGCAGCGGGAACTACTACAATGAGCAGTTCTTC	CASSGNYYNEQFF
TRBD1	TRBJ1-2	-	TRBV14	TGTGCCAGCAGCCAAGAAAACTGGACAGGGGGCTCTGGTGGCTACACCTTC	CASSQENWTGGSGGYTF
TRBD1	TRBJ1-1	few	TRBV5-1	TGCGCCAGCAGCGCCCGGACAGGGGGCGCAACTGAAGCTTTCTTT	CASSARTGGATEAFF
TRBD1	TRBJ1-1	few	TRBV10-2	TGCGCCAGCAGAGGGACAGGGGGACCCGAAGCTTTCTTT	CASRGTGGPEAFF
-	TRBJ1-3	-	TRBV5-1	TGCGCCAGCAGCCTCCCGGACTCGGCTGGAAACACCATATATTTT	CASSLPDSAGNTIYF
-	TRBJ1-1	few	TRBV7-6	TGTGCCAGCAGCCTAGGTATCCACACTGAAGCTTTCTTT	CASSLGIHTEAFF